This T cell receptor beta chain was observed in a study of shared clonotypes between healthy human individuals. Naive CD8 cells comprised CD45RO-negative, CCR7-positively selected cells, excluding terminally differentiated effector memory CD45RA+ cells. Adult donors, all healthy and HIV-negative, had no recent acute infections or vaccinations. Genomic DNA from each subset was divided evenly over several immunoSEQ plates. Measured with immunoSEQ multiplex PCR; TCRdb has only the in-frame clones, and not every one. The top ten hold 0.3% to 0.35% of the sample, which has around 580,000 clones, roughly 98% seen once. The V gene lost 5 bases and the J gene lost 0 bases, with 17 bases spanning the gap. Germline CDR1 reads SEHNR; CDR2 reads FQNEAQ (reference sequence). The CDR3 is 17 residues long. Study-wide points: Clonotype sharing among donors likely depends on sequencing depth.

Concerning this clone: As yet, its antigen is unknown.

The chain joins TRBV7-9 to TRBJ2-1, with D maybe TRBD1 (5 bases). The TCR originated in a man aged 25-45 years in good health. The sequencing input was naive CD8+ T cells sorted from blood. The CDR3 DNA follows: TGTGCCAGCAGCGGACGTGACAGATTCCGCTCCTACAATGAGCAGTTCTTC. Translation gives CASSGRDRFRSYNEQFF.